This TCR beta chain was recorded in a study of human T cells and chemical hapten exposure. For the study at large: After 6 days, upper back 0.01% DPC patch tests were scored.

Comments on this clonotype: Its antigen is undetermined.

Time point specified: patch test 1, 2 weeks after DPC sensitization. Treatment defined: therapeutic diphenylcyclopropenone sensitization with weekly scalp DPC. TCRdb reprocessed the RACE reads via MiXCR and lists one record per CDR3 protein. The sample records roughly 86,000 distinct CDR3 sequences, more than 9% being singletons. Whole-study findings and limits: TCRs whose frequency exceeded 1 in 1000 remained the same following DPC sensitization.

This CDR3 comprises 15 residues. The junction had 11 bases not matched to a gene; V was cut back by 8 bases and J by 9 bases. Germline CDR1 and CDR2: SGHRS and YFSETQ. The sequencing here drew on whole blood, taken in connection with sensitization to the hapten diphenylcyclopropenone (DPC). The TCR sequence derives from a man aged 40-49 years with alopecia areata. Some clones in this sample may be carry-over from other donors' samples. This chain links TRBV5-1 with TRBJ2-3; TRBD2 matches 14 bases. The CDR3: CASLPGTSGSVTQYF. In DNA form, the CDR3 reads TGCGCCAGTCTCCCCGGGACTAGCGGGAGTGTCACGCAGTATTTT.